The 10 T cell receptor beta chains below come from one sample, sequenced in a study of cytomegalovirus exposure and HLA in healthy donors. PCR was performed using 60 Vbeta and 13 Jbeta primers. Sequenced by immunoSEQ multiplex PCR; TCRdb stores in-frame clones only, minus some. The sample yields about 120,000 clones, 75% seen once. Sequencing input: PBMCs. These receptors were collected from a young woman in good health and CMV-seronegative.

The chain links TRBV19 to TRBJ1-1, with 7 positions matching TRBD1. The trim removed 5 bases at V and 1 base at J, leaving 7 bases unmatched. This CDR3 has 15 amino acids. The V gene's germline CDR1 is LNHDA and CDR2 SQIVND (reference sequence). CDR3 nucleotides: TGTGCCAGTAGTCTAGGGGGCTTTGGGAACACTGAAGCTTTCTTT. Its translation is CASSLGGFGNTEAFF.

The rearrangement joins TRBV5-8 to TRBJ1-3, with D hard to call. CDR3 size: 17 residues. V shed 3 bases and J shed 5 bases, with 21 bases lying between them. Germline lookup yields CDR1 SGHTS and CDR2 YDEGEE. CDR3 sequence (DNA): TGTGCCAGCAGCTGGTCCTTAAACACAGTAATCCGAAACACCATATATTTT. This codes for CASSWSLNTVIRNTIYF.

V is TRBV28 and J is TRBJ1-3; weak D call: TRBD1 (6 bases). Per the germline V gene, CDR1 is MDHEN and CDR2 is SYDVKM. The CDR3 has 15 residues. Trimming took off 6 bases at V and 0 bases at J, with 12 bases between the two ends. The chain's CDR3 is CASRAQGSSGNTIYF. CDR3 in DNA: TGTGCCAGCAGGGCGCAGGGGTCCTCTGGAAACACCATATATTTT.

The chain employs TRBV7-9 and TRBJ1-4; 7 positions agree with TRBD1. J gave up 3 bases and V 6 bases, and 7 bases lay outside the gene matches. CDR1 is SEHNR and CDR2 is FQNEAQ in the germline V gene (reference sequence). CDR3 length: 15 amino acids. The CDR3 bases are TGTGCCAGCAGACCTACTGGGACAGCTAATGAAAAACTGTTTTTT. Translated: CASRPTGTANEKLFF.

The gene calls are TRBV6-4 and TRBJ2-7; D possibly corresponds to TRBD1 (6 bases). With 5 bases removed from V and 5 bases from J, the gap between germline ends came to 13 bases. This CDR3 is 13 amino acids long. Germline V lookup: CDR1 MRHNA, CDR2 SNTAGT. The CDR3 DNA is TGTGCCAGCAGTTCCACTACAGGGAACGAGCAGTACTTC. Translating it yields CASSSTTGNEQYF.

Notes on this clone: The CDR3 end shows no conserved phenylalanine or tryptophan, and so a read error is likely. The rearrangement joins TRBV6-1 to TRBJ1-5, with D maybe TRBD1 (5 bases). The CDR3 runs to 15 residues. Trimming took off 4 bases at V and 7 bases at J, with 17 bases between the two ends. Germline V gives CDR1 MNHNS, CDR2 SASEGT. CDR3 sequence (DNA): TGTGCCAGCAGTGGCTCAGGGTTTAGGTCCCAGCCCCAGCATGTT. It yields the protein CASSGSGFRSQPQHV.

This chain links TRBV27 with TRBJ1-2; 7 bases line up with TRBD1. CDR1 and CDR2 (germline): MNHEY, SMNVEV (reference sequence). The J segment lost 6 bases and the V segment lost 5 bases, leaving 6 bases of the junction unmatched. This CDR3 contains 13 residues. In nucleotides, the CDR3 is TGTGCCAGCAGTCGCGAGGGGGCGGATGGCTACACCTTC. It encodes CASSREGADGYTF.

This rearrangement joins TRBV5-6 to TRBJ1-1; D possibly corresponds to TRBD1 (5 bases). The CDR3 has 15 residues. The ends were cut back, 2 bases at V and 2 bases at J, with 13 bases in the middle. CDR1 is SGHDT and CDR2 is YYEEEE in the germline V gene. The CDR3 DNA is TGTGCCAGCAGCTTCAGGGATTTTGGAAACACTGAAGCTTTCTTT. This sequence encodes CASSFRDFGNTEAFF.

V usage is TRBV7-8 and J usage is TRBJ1-5; D possibly corresponds to TRBD1 (6 bases). Germline CDR1 SGHVS, CDR2 FQNEAQ. V gave up 5 bases and J gave up 1 base, with 12 bases separating them. The CDR3 sequence is 15 residues long. The CDR3 DNA reads as TGTGCCAGCAGCGCAGGGGACATGAGCAATCAGCCCCAGCATTTT. This translates into CASSAGDMSNQPQHF.

The chain joins TRBV6-1 to TRBJ1-1; TRBD1 aligns across 7 bases. The CDR3 contains 14 residues. V lost 6 bases, J lost 1 base, and 5 bases stayed unmatched. CDR1 is MNHNS, CDR2 SASEGT, per germline. CDR3 bases: TGTGCCAGCAGGACAGGGAATCCGAACACTGAAGCTTTCTTT. Translated: CASRTGNPNTEAFF.